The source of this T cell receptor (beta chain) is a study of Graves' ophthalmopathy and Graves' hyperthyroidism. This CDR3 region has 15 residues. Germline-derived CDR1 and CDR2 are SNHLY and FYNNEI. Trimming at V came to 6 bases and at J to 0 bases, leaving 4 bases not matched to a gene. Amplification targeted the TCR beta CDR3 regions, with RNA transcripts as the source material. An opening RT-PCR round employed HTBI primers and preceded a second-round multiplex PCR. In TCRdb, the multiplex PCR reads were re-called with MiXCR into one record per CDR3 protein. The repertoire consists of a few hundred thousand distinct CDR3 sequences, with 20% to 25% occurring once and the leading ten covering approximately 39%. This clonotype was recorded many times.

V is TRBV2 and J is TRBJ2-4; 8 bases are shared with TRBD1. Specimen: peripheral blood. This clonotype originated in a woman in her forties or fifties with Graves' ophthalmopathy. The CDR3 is CASRVQGGAKNIQYF. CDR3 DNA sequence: TGTGCCAGCAGAGTACAGGGGGGAGCCAAAAACATTCAGTACTTC.